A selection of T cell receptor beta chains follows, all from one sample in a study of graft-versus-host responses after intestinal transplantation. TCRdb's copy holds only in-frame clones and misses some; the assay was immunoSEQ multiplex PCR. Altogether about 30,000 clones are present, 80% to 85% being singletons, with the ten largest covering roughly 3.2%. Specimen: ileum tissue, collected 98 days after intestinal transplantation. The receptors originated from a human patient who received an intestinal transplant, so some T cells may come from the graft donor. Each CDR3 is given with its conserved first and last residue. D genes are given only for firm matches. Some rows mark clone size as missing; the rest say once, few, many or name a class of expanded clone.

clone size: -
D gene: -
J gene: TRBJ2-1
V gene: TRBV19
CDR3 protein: CASTVSLYNEQFF
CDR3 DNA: TGTGCCAGTACGGTGAGCCTCTACAATGAGCAGTTCTTC

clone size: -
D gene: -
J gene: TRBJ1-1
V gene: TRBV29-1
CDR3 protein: CSVDGDAGNTEAFF
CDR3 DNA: TGCAGCGTTGATGGTGACGCGGGGAACACTGAAGCTTTCTTT

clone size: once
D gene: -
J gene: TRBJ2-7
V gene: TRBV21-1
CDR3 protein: CASSKVPPTGTGSSYEQYF
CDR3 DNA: TGTGCCAGCAGCAAAGTACCCCCTACCGGGACAGGGAGCTCCTACGAGCAGTACTTC

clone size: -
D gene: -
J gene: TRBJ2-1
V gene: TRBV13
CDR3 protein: CASSFGSLSSYNEQFF
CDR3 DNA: TGTGCCAGCAGCTTTGGGTCGCTTAGCTCCTACAATGAGCAGTTCTTC

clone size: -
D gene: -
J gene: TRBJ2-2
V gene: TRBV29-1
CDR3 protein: CSVLLDTGELFF
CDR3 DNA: TGCAGCGTCCTCTTGGACACCGGGGAGCTGTTTTTT

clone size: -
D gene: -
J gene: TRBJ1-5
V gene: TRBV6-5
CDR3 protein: CASIREKSQPQHF
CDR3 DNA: TGTGCCAGCATCCGAGAAAAATCTCAGCCCCAGCATTTT

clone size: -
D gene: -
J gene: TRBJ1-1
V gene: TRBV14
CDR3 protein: CASSRHSAMNTEAFF
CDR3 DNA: TGTGCCAGCAGCCGCCACTCGGCCATGAACACTGAAGCTTTCTTT

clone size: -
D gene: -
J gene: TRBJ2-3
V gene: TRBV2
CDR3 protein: CASMTPLQTTDTQYF
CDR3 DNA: TGTGCCAGCATGACCCCGTTGCAGACCACAGATACGCAGTATTTT

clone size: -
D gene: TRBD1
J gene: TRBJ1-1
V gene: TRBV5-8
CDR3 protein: CASSMTGRGTEAFF
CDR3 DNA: TGTGCCAGCAGTATGACAGGGAGAGGGACTGAAGCTTTCTTT

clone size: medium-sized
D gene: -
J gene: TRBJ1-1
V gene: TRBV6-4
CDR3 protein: CASSDDGRQGINTEAFF
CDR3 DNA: TGTGCCAGCAGTGACGACGGTCGGCAGGGGATAAACACTGAAGCTTTCTTT

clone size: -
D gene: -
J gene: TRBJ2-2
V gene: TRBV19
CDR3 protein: CASFSLGGTGELFF
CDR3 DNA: TGTGCCAGTTTTTCTCTGGGCGGGACCGGGGAGCTGTTTTTT

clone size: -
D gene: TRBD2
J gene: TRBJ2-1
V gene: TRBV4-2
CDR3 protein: CASSRTPALTSGVSRSYNEQFF
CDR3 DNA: TGTGCCAGCAGCCGAACCCCGGCACTTACTAGCGGGGTCAGCAGGTCCTACAATGAGCAGTTCTTC

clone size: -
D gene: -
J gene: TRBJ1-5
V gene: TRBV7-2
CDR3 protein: CASNPSWVGEGNQPQHF
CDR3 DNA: TGTGCCAGCAACCCCAGTTGGGTCGGGGAAGGAAATCAGCCCCAGCATTTT

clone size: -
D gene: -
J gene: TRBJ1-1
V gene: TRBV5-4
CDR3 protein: CASSAVGWNTEAFF
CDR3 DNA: TGTGCCAGCAGCGCCGTGGGGTGGAACACTGAAGCTTTCTTT

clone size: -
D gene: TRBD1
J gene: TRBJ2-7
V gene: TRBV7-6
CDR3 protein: CASSLGLGGDSYEQYF
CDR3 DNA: TGTGCCAGCAGCTTAGGGCTAGGGGGCGACTCCTACGAGCAGTACTTC

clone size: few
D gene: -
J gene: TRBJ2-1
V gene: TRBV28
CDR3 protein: CASSLYPTKFNNEQFF
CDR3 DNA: TGTGCCAGCAGTTTATACCCGACCAAGTTCAACAATGAGCAGTTCTTC

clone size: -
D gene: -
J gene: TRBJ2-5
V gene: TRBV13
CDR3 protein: CASSSNRWTQYF
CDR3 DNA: TGTGCCAGCAGCTCTAACCGTTGGACCCAGTACTTC

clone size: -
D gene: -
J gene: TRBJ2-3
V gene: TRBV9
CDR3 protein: CASTEGDYSTDTQYF
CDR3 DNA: TGTGCCAGCACGGAAGGGGATTATAGCACAGATACGCAGTATTTT

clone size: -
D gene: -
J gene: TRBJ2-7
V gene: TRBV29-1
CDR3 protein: CSVLDRSSYEQYF
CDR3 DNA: TGCAGCGTTTTAGACCGCAGCTCCTACGAGCAGTACTTC

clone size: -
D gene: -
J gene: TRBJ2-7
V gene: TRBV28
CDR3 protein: CASSLTPGQVNEQYF
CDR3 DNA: TGTGCCAGCAGCCTTACTCCCGGACAAGTAAACGAGCAGTACTTC

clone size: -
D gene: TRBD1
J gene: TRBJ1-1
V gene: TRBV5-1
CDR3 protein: CASSPLGQVNTEAFF
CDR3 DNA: TGCGCCAGCAGCCCCCTCGGACAGGTGAACACTGAAGCTTTCTTT

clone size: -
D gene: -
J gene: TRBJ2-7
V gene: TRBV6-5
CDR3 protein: CASSERPAAEQYF
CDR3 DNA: TGTGCCAGCAGTGAAAGGCCGGCAGCCGAGCAGTACTTC

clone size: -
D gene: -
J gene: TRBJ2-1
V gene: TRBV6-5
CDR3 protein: CASSWGDSYNEQFF
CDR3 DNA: TGTGCCAGCAGTTGGGGGGACAGTTACAATGAGCAGTTCTTC

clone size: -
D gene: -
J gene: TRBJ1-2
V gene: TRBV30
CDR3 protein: CALREGGYTF
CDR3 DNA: TGTGCCCTCAGAGAAGGGGGCTACACCTTC

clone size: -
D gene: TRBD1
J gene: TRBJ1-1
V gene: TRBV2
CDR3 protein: CASSDLGTGTEAFF
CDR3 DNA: TGTGCCAGCAGTGATCTCGGGACAGGCACTGAAGCTTTCTTT

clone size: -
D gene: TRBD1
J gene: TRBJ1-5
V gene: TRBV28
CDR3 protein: CASSFIGQARNQPQHF
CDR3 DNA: TGTGCCAGCAGTTTTATAGGACAGGCACGAAATCAGCCCCAGCATTTT

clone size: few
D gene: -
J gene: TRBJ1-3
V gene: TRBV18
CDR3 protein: CASSIKGRISGNTIYF
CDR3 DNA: TGTGCCAGCTCAATAAAGGGACGGATCTCTGGAAACACCATATATTTT

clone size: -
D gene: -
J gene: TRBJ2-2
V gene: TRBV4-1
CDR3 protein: CASSQMGQGIPGELFF
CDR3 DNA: TGCGCCAGCAGCCAAATGGGGCAGGGGATCCCCGGGGAGCTGTTTTTT

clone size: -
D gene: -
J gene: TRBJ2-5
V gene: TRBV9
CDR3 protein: CASSVSGSQETQYF
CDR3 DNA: TGTGCCAGCAGCGTAAGCGGCTCTCAAGAGACCCAGTACTTC

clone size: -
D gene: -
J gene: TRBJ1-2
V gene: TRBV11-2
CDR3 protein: CASSRLLNYGYTF
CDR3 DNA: TGTGCCAGCAGCCGCCTACTAAACTATGGCTACACCTTC

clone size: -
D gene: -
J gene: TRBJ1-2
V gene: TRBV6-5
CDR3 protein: CASSGGSRSYTF
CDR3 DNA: TGTGCCAGCAGTGGGGGGAGCCGCAGCTACACCTTC

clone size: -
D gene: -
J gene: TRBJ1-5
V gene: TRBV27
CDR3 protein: CASSLRRAGNQPQHF
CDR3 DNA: TGTGCCAGCAGTTTGAGGAGGGCGGGCAATCAGCCCCAGCATTTT